This passage covers 29 T cell receptor beta chains from one sample sequenced in a study of cytomegalovirus exposure and HLA in healthy donors. PCR amplification relied on 60 Vbeta primers (plus 13 Jbeta primers). Data came from immunoSEQ multiplex PCR; TCRdb stores just in-frame clones and leaves some out. The repertoire holds approximately 190,000 clones, about 84% seen once, with less than 4.5% in the top ten. What was sequenced was PBMCs. Source of these receptors: a man aged 45-65 years in good health and CMV-seronegative.

This chain uses TRBV7-8 with TRBJ2-2, with D possibly matching TRBD1 (6 bases). V lost 5 bases, J lost 2 bases, and 15 bases lay in between. Germline loops: CDR1 SGHVS, CDR2 FQNEAQ. CDR3 size: 16 residues. Here the CDR3 DNA reads TGTGCCAGCAGCCCAAGACCGACAGGAAACACCGGGGAGCTGTTTTTT. It yields the protein CASSPRPTGNTGELFF.

This clone turned up a few times. This rearrangement joins TRBV5-1 to TRBJ1-4; the match to TRBD1 covers 8 bases. Germline V gene sequence: CDR1 SGHRS, CDR2 YFSETQ. Trimming took 1 base from V and 7 from J; bases not matched to a gene: 3. CDR3 length equals 14 residues. CDR3 nucleotides: TGCGCCAGCAGCTTGAAGACAGGGGTTGAAAAACTGTTTTTT. It is translated as CASSLKTGVEKLFF.

The CDR3 DNA is TGTGCCAGCAGCCCCGGACAGGTTGGGACTGAAGCTTTCTTT. Translated, it gives CASSPGQVGTEAFF. The V and J genes are TRBV7-6 and TRBJ1-1; 7 bases line up with TRBD1. The CDR3 is 14 amino acids. Unmatched junction bases numbered 8, after V lost 5 bases and J lost 5 bases. From germline, CDR1 is SGHVS and CDR2 FNYEAQ.

The V gene is TRBV7-9, the J gene TRBJ2-1; possible D gene TRBD1, 5 bases. This CDR3 has 12 amino acids. Germline-derived CDR1 and CDR2 are SEHNR and FQNEAQ (reference sequence). Trimming removed 6 bases at V and 5 bases at J, with 8 bases between. The CDR3 is CASSSGHNEQFF. The DNA of the CDR3 is TGTGCCAGCAGTTCAGGGCACAATGAGCAGTTCTTC.

The rearrangement links TRBV7-9 to TRBJ1-2, with 10 bases identical to TRBD1. V lost 5 bases and J lost 6; bases outside the gene matches: 9. The CDR3 runs 15 residues. Germline V gene data show CDR1 as SEHNR and CDR2 as FQNEAQ (reference sequence). In DNA, the CDR3 is TGTGCCAGCAGCGATACCGGGACAGGGGTACATGGCTACACCTTC. This gives the protein CASSDTGTGVHGYTF.

This clone appeared a few times. J is TRBJ1-6 and V is TRBV5-1; D is uncertain. The CDR3 extends over 14 amino acids. In germline, CDR1 is SGHRS, CDR2 YFSETQ. Between the trimmed V and J ends, which lost 3 bases and 3 bases, there was a span of 7 bases. CDR3 in amino acids: CASSSYGYNSPLHF. The CDR3 DNA reads TGCGCCAGCAGCTCCTACGGCTATAATTCACCCCTCCACTTT.

This chain connects TRBV7-9 to TRBJ2-5; tentatively, D is TRBD1 (5 bases). The CDR3 loop spans 15 amino acids. V was shortened by 1 base and J by 2 bases, with 11 bases between the two germline ends. In germline, CDR1 is SEHNR, CDR2 FQNEAQ (reference sequence). The CDR3, as DNA: TGTGCCAGCAGCTTAGGGCAGGGCCCACAAGAGACCCAGTACTTC. Translated: CASSLGQGPQETQYF. The entire variable domain, with the rest obtained from reference TRBV7-9 and TRBJ2-5, is as follows: DTGVSQNPRHKITKRGQNVTFRCDPISEHNRLYWYRQTLGQGPEFLTYFQNEAQLEKSRLLSDRFSAERPKGSFSTLEIQRTEQGDSAMYLCASSLGQGPQETQYFGPGTRLLVL.

This clone was picked up a small number of times. This chain links TRBV19 with TRBJ1-4; D is perhaps TRBD1 (6 bases). The V end was cut by 3 bases, the J end by 5 bases, with 16 bases between. CDR1 and CDR2 from the germline V gene are LNHDA and SQIVND (reference sequence). CDR3 size: 16 residues. The CDR3, as DNA: TGTGCCAGTAGTATGTATTCGGGGGGCCTCAATGAAAAACTGTTTTTT. As protein: CASSMYSGGLNEKLFF.

The chain is built from TRBV9 and TRBJ2-1, with a tentative D call TRBD1 (6 bases). The CDR3 loop spans 13 amino acids. The V end lost 5 bases, the J end lost 7 bases, and 13 bases lay between the germline ends. Germline CDR1 is SGDLS and CDR2 is YYNGEE. CDR3 amino acids: CASSPYDRNEQFF. The CDR3 coding sequence is TGTGCCAGCAGTCCCTACGACAGGAATGAGCAGTTCTTC.

This clone has more than one count but fewer than ten. The V gene is TRBV11-2, the J gene TRBJ2-5; 9 bases map to TRBD1. The CDR3 contains 15 residues. CDR1 SGHAT and CDR2 FQNNGV come from the germline V gene. V lost 4 bases, J lost 2 bases, and 5 bases stayed unmatched. CDR3 sequence reads: CASSSGQGKQETQYF. The CDR3 bases are TGTGCCAGCAGCTCGGGACAGGGTAAACAAGAGACCCAGTACTTC.

J is TRBJ1-2 and V is TRBV29-1; 10 nucleotides agree with TRBD1. Germline V gene lookup returns CDR1 SQVTM and CDR2 ANQGSEA. This CDR3 contains 13 residues. The CDR3 nucleotides are TGCAGTCTCAACCCCCGGGACAGGGGTGGCTACACCTTC. Its protein product is CSLNPRDRGGYTF.

The rearrangement links TRBV4-1 to TRBJ1-6; D uncertain. V lost 4 bases and J 0 bases, leaving 13 bases between the germline ends. CDR3 length equals 17 residues. Germline CDR1 and CDR2: MGHRA and YSYEKL. The CDR3, as DNA: TGCGCCAGCAGCCTAGGAGACCGGAGCTCCTATAATTCACCCCTCCACTTT. As protein: CASSLGDRSSYNSPLHF.

This clone showed up just a few times. CDR3 DNA: TGTGCCAGCAATCTACAGGGGGGAGGCACAGATACGCAGTATTTT. Its translation: CASNLQGGGTDTQYF. This chain uses TRBV6-5 with TRBJ2-3; 8 positions agree with TRBD1. J gave up 1 base and V 7 bases, and 7 bases lay outside the gene matches. Germline values: CDR1 MNHEY, CDR2 SVGAGI. The CDR3 totals 15 residues.

The chain uses TRBV19 and TRBJ2-7, with 8 positions matching TRBD1. Germline V gene data show CDR1 as LNHDA and CDR2 as SQIVND (reference sequence). The J segment lost 4 bases and the V segment lost 0 bases, leaving 8 bases of the junction unmatched. The length of the CDR3 is 16 residues. CDR3 protein: CASSIDLATGAYEQYF. The CDR3 bases are TGTGCCAGTAGTATAGATCTTGCGACAGGGGCGTACGAGCAGTACTTC.

CDR3 in amino acids: CASSYSMPGKEGYTF. The CDR3 bases are TGTGCCAGCAGTTACTCGATGCCAGGAAAGGAAGGCTACACCTTC. The V call is TRBV6-5, the J call TRBJ1-2, with unresolved D. Trimming took 0 bases from V and 8 from J, leaving 16 bases between them. This CDR3 is 15 amino acids long. The V gene's germline CDR1 is MNHEY and CDR2 SVGAGI.

The chain links TRBV5-8 to TRBJ2-7; D gene unclear. V was clipped by 0 bases and J by 6 bases, with 4 bases between them. Germline V lookup: CDR1 SGHTS, CDR2 YDEGEE. CDR3 size: 11 residues. The CDR3 DNA sequence: TGTGCCAGCAGCTTGGCGCGCGAGCAGTACTTC. Translation gives CASSLAREQYF.

This clone occurred a few times. The chain has TRBV27 and TRBJ2-7; possible D gene TRBD1, 5 bases. Trimming removed 5 bases at V and 9 bases at J, with 26 bases between. The germline CDR1 and CDR2 sequences are MNHEY and SMNVEV (reference sequence). There are 16 residues in the CDR3. The CDR3 DNA reads TGTGCCAGCAGTATCTGGGGCTGGTCTCACAGTGTGGGGCAGTACTTC. Translated: CASSIWGWSHSVGQYF.

This clone was found many times. The chain links TRBV6-5 to TRBJ2-3; D possibly corresponds to TRBD1 (6 bases). The CDR3 has 14 residues. The V end was cut by 2 bases, the J end by 4 bases, with 10 bases between. The V gene's germline CDR1 is MNHEY and CDR2 SVGAGI. CDR3 residues: CASSYMGASDTQYF. The CDR3 DNA sequence: TGTGCCAGCAGTTACATGGGGGCCTCAGATACGCAGTATTTT.

The chain combines TRBV19 with TRBJ1-2, with no clear D. In germline, CDR1 is LNHDA, CDR2 SQIVND (reference sequence). This CDR3 comprises 12 residues. With 4 bases removed from V and 3 bases from J, the gap between germline ends came to 6 bases. Written as DNA, the CDR3 is TGTGCCAGTAGTAGGGCAGACTATGGCTACACCTTC. It yields the protein CASSRADYGYTF.

The chain has TRBV6-1 and TRBJ2-5; 8 bases are a match to TRBD1. This CDR3 has 17 amino acids. The V segment lost 4 bases and the J segment 0 bases; nucleotides outside the gene matches: 10. Germline V gene sequence: CDR1 MNHNS, CDR2 SASEGT. The CDR3: CASSGGQGWGNQETQYF. The CDR3 coding sequence is TGTGCCAGCAGTGGTGGACAGGGCTGGGGAAACCAAGAGACCCAGTACTTC.

The J gene is TRBJ1-2, the V gene TRBV5-8, with unresolved D. Per germline, CDR1 SGHTS and CDR2 YDEGEE. This CDR3 contains 14 residues. The V and J ends lost 0 bases and 4 bases respectively, with 10 bases between them. CDR3 DNA sequence: TGTGCCAGCAGCTTGGCCGCGGTTTCCTATGGCTACACCTTC. It translates to CASSLAAVSYGYTF.

The DNA of the CDR3 is TGTGCCAGCAGCCCGAGGGAGGGATACGAGCAGTACTTC. Translated, it gives CASSPREGYEQYF. The V and J genes are TRBV7-9 and TRBJ2-7; TRBD2 aligns across 7 bases. V lost 5 bases, J lost 4 bases, and 5 bases stayed unmatched. In germline, CDR1 is SEHNR, CDR2 FQNEAQ (reference sequence). CDR3 length: 13 residues.

The rearrangement joins TRBV27 to TRBJ1-3; D call uncertain. CDR3 length: 16 amino acids. Germline V gene data show CDR1 as MNHEY and CDR2 as SMNVEV (reference sequence). V was pared by 5 bases and J by 3 bases, with 17 bases between. The CDR3 region is CASSPAGGMGGNTIYF. CDR3 coding DNA: TGTGCCAGCAGTCCCGCCGGAGGAATGGGTGGAAACACCATATATTTT.

CDR3 loop: CASGRGGQPQHF. CDR3 in DNA: TGTGCCAGCGGGAGGGGCGGTCAGCCCCAGCATTTT. The chain has TRBV6-5 and TRBJ1-5, with a possible D match to TRBD1 (5 bases). Germline CDR1 reads MNHEY; CDR2 reads SVGAGI. The V and J ends lost 8 bases and 6 bases respectively, with 11 bases between them. The CDR3 contains 12 residues.

The J gene is TRBJ2-1, the V gene TRBV6-4; TRBD1 matches at 9 bases. Germline V lookup: CDR1 MRHNA, CDR2 SNTAGT. The J segment lost 2 bases and the V segment lost 3 bases, leaving 2 bases of the junction unmatched. There are 15 residues in the CDR3. CDR3 nucleotide sequence: TGTGCCAGCAGTGAACGACAGGGGGCCTACAATGAGCAGTTCTTC. Translating gives CASSERQGAYNEQFF.

V and J are TRBV27 and TRBJ2-7; D ambiguous. This CDR3 is built from 11 residues. Trimming stripped 3 bases from V and 5 bases from J, with 5 bases between. Looked up from germline, CDR1 is MNHEY and CDR2 is SMNVEV (reference sequence). CDR3 in DNA: TGTGCCAGCAGTTTGGGCCACGAGCAGTACTTC. Translation gives CASSLGHEQYF.

The genes are TRBV7-2 and TRBJ2-7, with D perhaps matching TRBD1 (5 bases). The V and J ends lost 7 bases and 10 bases respectively, with 20 bases between them. The CDR3 has 13 amino acids. CDR1 is SGHTA and CDR2 is FQGNSA in the germline V gene. The CDR3 bases are TGTGCCAGCAAGGGTACAGGCGCTTTGGAACAGTACTTC. It encodes CASKGTGALEQYF. Filled out from reference TRBV7-2 and TRBJ2-7, the complete variable domain reads GAGVSQSPSNKVTEKGKDVELRCDPISGHTALYWYRQSLGQGLEFLIYFQGNSAPDKSGLPSDRFSAERTGGSVSTLTIQRTQQEDSAVYLCASKGTGALEQYFGPGTRLTVT.

The rearrangement uses TRBV7-2 and TRBJ1-1; D is uncertain. Looked up from germline, CDR1 is SGHTA and CDR2 is FQGNSA. The CDR3 has 16 amino acids. With 5 bases removed from V and 5 bases from J, the gap between germline ends came to 21 bases. The CDR3 sequence: CASSHGLLRRVTEAFF. The CDR3, as DNA: TGTGCCAGCAGCCACGGATTACTGAGGCGGGTGACTGAAGCTTTCTTT.

J is TRBJ1-5 and V is TRBV27; no firm D call. From germline, CDR1 is MNHEY and CDR2 SMNVEV (reference sequence). The CDR3 extends over 13 amino acids. The V and J ends lost 1 base and 3 bases respectively, with 4 bases between them. CDR3 coding DNA: TGTGCCAGCAGTTTATGGGCCAATCAGCCCCAGCATTTT. It translates to CASSLWANQPQHF.